This is a list of T cell receptor beta chains from one sample in a study of shared clonotypes between healthy human individuals. Assay: immunoSEQ multiplex PCR; the TCRdb copy retains only in-frame clones and omits some. In the table there are about 1 million clones, more than 60% of which are singletons. The sample consisted of memory CD4+ T cells sorted from blood. The source is a man between 18 and 29 years old in good health. The CDR3 runs from the conserved cysteine through the conserved F or W. The D gene is left open where the match is weak. The listing skips clone size in some rows; elsewhere it reads once, few, many or a size class.

cdr3_length: 15; d_call: TRBD1; clone_size: NA; v_call: TRBV5-1; j_call: TRBJ1-6; cdr3_nt: TGCGCCAGCAGCTTGGGGGGACAGGGCCTTTCACCCCTCCACTTT; cdr3_aa: CASSLGGQGLSPLHF
cdr3_length: 13; d_call: NA; clone_size: NA; v_call: TRBV6-6; j_call: TRBJ2-3; cdr3_nt: TGTGCCAGCAGCTCCCGGGGCACAGATACGCAGTATTTT; cdr3_aa: CASSSRGTDTQYF
cdr3_length: 14; d_call: NA; clone_size: few; v_call: TRBV5-6; j_call: TRBJ1-5; cdr3_nt: TGTGCCAGCAGCATTTGGGGGGGGAGGCAGCCCCAGCATTTT; cdr3_aa: CASSIWGGRQPQHF
cdr3_length: 14; d_call: NA; clone_size: NA; v_call: TRBV5-1; j_call: TRBJ2-1; cdr3_nt: TGCGCCAGCAGCTTGGGCGGAGGGGGCTACGAGCAGTTCTTC; cdr3_aa: CASSLGGGGYEQFF
cdr3_length: 15; d_call: TRBD2; clone_size: NA; v_call: TRBV7-2; j_call: TRBJ2-1; cdr3_nt: TGTGCCAGCAGCCTCCAGCGGGAGGTCTACAATGAGCAGTTCTTC; cdr3_aa: CASSLQREVYNEQFF
cdr3_length: 15; d_call: NA; clone_size: few; v_call: TRBV5-1; j_call: TRBJ2-1; cdr3_nt: TGCGCCAGCAGGTTGCTCGAGGGGACCTACAATGAGCAGTTCTTC; cdr3_aa: CASRLLEGTYNEQFF
cdr3_length: 15; d_call: NA; clone_size: NA; v_call: TRBV5-1; j_call: TRBJ1-1; cdr3_nt: TGCGCCAGCAGCTTGAGCTCCGGCAGGAACACTGAAGCTTTCTTT; cdr3_aa: CASSLSSGRNTEAFF
cdr3_length: 15; d_call: TRBD1; clone_size: NA; v_call: TRBV19; j_call: TRBJ2-7; cdr3_nt: TGTGCCACCTCAACTACGGGACAGAGGCCCTACGAGCAGTACTTC; cdr3_aa: CATSTTGQRPYEQYF
cdr3_length: 15; d_call: NA; clone_size: NA; v_call: TRBV11-1; j_call: TRBJ2-3; cdr3_nt: TGTGCCAGCAGCCCCGAGGAATATAGGGCAGATACGCAGTATTTT; cdr3_aa: CASSPEEYRADTQYF
cdr3_length: 12; d_call: NA; clone_size: NA; v_call: TRBV6-1; j_call: TRBJ1-4; cdr3_nt: TGTGCCAGCAGTGAAAGGGGACGGGGACTGTTTTTT; cdr3_aa: CASSERGRGLFF
cdr3_length: 14; d_call: NA; clone_size: NA; v_call: TRBV10-3; j_call: TRBJ1-5; cdr3_nt: TGTGCCATCAGCCTTGACAGCAACAATCAGCCCCAGCATTTT; cdr3_aa: CAISLDSNNQPQHF
cdr3_length: 12; d_call: NA; clone_size: NA; v_call: TRBV30; j_call: TRBJ2-5; cdr3_nt: TGTGCCTGGAGTGTAGGGGTAGAGACCCAGTACTTC; cdr3_aa: CAWSVGVETQYF
cdr3_length: 14; d_call: TRBD2; clone_size: NA; v_call: TRBV29-1; j_call: TRBJ2-5; cdr3_nt: TGCAGCGTCGAGCTAGCGGGAGGAAGGGAGACCCAGTACTTC; cdr3_aa: CSVELAGGRETQYF
cdr3_length: 13; d_call: NA; clone_size: NA; v_call: TRBV5-4; j_call: TRBJ1-6; cdr3_nt: TGTGCCAGCAGCTTGGAAACCGGGATGACCCTCCACTTT; cdr3_aa: CASSLETGMTLHF
cdr3_length: 16; d_call: NA; clone_size: NA; v_call: TRBV7-9; j_call: TRBJ2-3; cdr3_nt: TGTGCCAGCAGCTTATTGGCAACAGGGAGCACAGATACGCAGTATTTT; cdr3_aa: CASSLLATGSTDTQYF
cdr3_length: 12; d_call: NA; clone_size: NA; v_call: TRBV6-5; j_call: TRBJ1-1; cdr3_nt: TGTGCCAGCAGTAGGACACGGACTGAAGCTTTCTTT; cdr3_aa: CASSRTRTEAFF
cdr3_length: 15; d_call: TRBD1; clone_size: few; v_call: TRBV5-6; j_call: TRBJ2-2; cdr3_nt: TGTGCCAGCAGCTTGGACAGGGGGCGGGTCGGGGAGCTGTTTTTT; cdr3_aa: CASSLDRGRVGELFF
cdr3_length: 13; d_call: NA; clone_size: NA; v_call: TRBV29-1; j_call: TRBJ2-7; cdr3_nt: TGCAGCGTTGTAGGAGGGGGAGCCTACGAGCAGTACTTC; cdr3_aa: CSVVGGGAYEQYF
cdr3_length: 15; d_call: NA; clone_size: NA; v_call: TRBV6-5; j_call: TRBJ2-7; cdr3_nt: TGTGCCAGCAGTTACGAGGCGGGACCACCAGCCGAGCAGTACTTC; cdr3_aa: CASSYEAGPPAEQYF
cdr3_length: 15; d_call: TRBD2; clone_size: NA; v_call: TRBV5-1; j_call: TRBJ2-2; cdr3_nt: TGCGCCAGCAGCGGGTCTAGCGGGAGCACCGGGGAGCTGTTTTTT; cdr3_aa: CASSGSSGSTGELFF
cdr3_length: 12; d_call: NA; clone_size: few; v_call: TRBV7-2; j_call: TRBJ1-2; cdr3_nt: TGTGCCAGCACCCTCACGAAATATGGCTACACCTTC; cdr3_aa: CASTLTKYGYTF
cdr3_length: 16; d_call: NA; clone_size: once; v_call: TRBV27; j_call: TRBJ2-3; cdr3_nt: TGTGCCAGCAGCCCTAGGGGGTGGGAGGGAGGAGATACGCAGTATTTT; cdr3_aa: CASSPRGWEGGDTQYF
cdr3_length: 15; d_call: NA; clone_size: once; v_call: TRBV9; j_call: TRBJ2-5; cdr3_nt: TGTGCCAGCAGCCCCCGGAGCGCTATTTACGAGACCCAGTACTTC; cdr3_aa: CASSPRSAIYETQYF
cdr3_length: 16; d_call: TRBD1; clone_size: NA; v_call: TRBV6-1; j_call: TRBJ1-5; cdr3_nt: TGTGCCAGCAGTGAAGCCCGAAAGGGGGCTGGTCAGCCCCAGCATTTT; cdr3_aa: CASSEARKGAGQPQHF
cdr3_length: 16; d_call: NA; clone_size: many; v_call: TRBV28; j_call: TRBJ2-7; cdr3_nt: TGTGCCAGCAGTGGGACAGGCGGGGGCATACTTAACGAGCAGTACTTC; cdr3_aa: CASSGTGGGILNEQYF
cdr3_length: 19; d_call: TRBD2; clone_size: NA; v_call: TRBV7-9; j_call: TRBJ2-3; cdr3_nt: TGTGCCAGCAGCCTCAGGAGGGTAGCGGGCATTAGTAGCACAGATACGCAGTATTTT; cdr3_aa: CASSLRRVAGISSTDTQYF
cdr3_length: 15; d_call: TRBD2; clone_size: NA; v_call: TRBV15; j_call: TRBJ2-7; cdr3_nt: TGTGCCACCAGCCCTCGGACTAGCGGGAGCAACGAGCAGTACTTC; cdr3_aa: CATSPRTSGSNEQYF
cdr3_length: 13; d_call: NA; clone_size: NA; v_call: TRBV6-5; j_call: TRBJ1-5; cdr3_nt: TGTGCCAGCAGTTCCACGAGAGATCAGCCCCAGCATTTT; cdr3_aa: CASSSTRDQPQHF
cdr3_length: 16; d_call: NA; clone_size: NA; v_call: TRBV4-1; j_call: TRBJ1-6; cdr3_nt: TGCGCCAGCAGCCAAGAAACGACTGGCCTTAATTCACCCCTCCACTTT; cdr3_aa: CASSQETTGLNSPLHF
cdr3_length: 16; d_call: TRBD2; clone_size: NA; v_call: TRBV18; j_call: TRBJ2-1; cdr3_nt: TGTGCCAGCTCACCGACACTAGCGGGAGGGTACAATGAGCAGTTCTTC; cdr3_aa: CASSPTLAGGYNEQFF
cdr3_length: 13; d_call: NA; clone_size: NA; v_call: TRBV7-7; j_call: TRBJ2-5; cdr3_nt: TGTGCTAGCAGCTTAGTCCCCCAAGAGACCCAGTACTTC; cdr3_aa: CASSLVPQETQYF
cdr3_length: 15; d_call: TRBD1; clone_size: NA; v_call: TRBV28; j_call: TRBJ1-5; cdr3_nt: TGTGCCAGCAAAGGGGGGACAGGGATGAATCAGCCCCAGCATTTT; cdr3_aa: CASKGGTGMNQPQHF
cdr3_length: 16; d_call: TRBD1; clone_size: once; v_call: TRBV5-1; j_call: TRBJ2-5; cdr3_nt: TGCGCCAGCAGCAAACCCATGGACAGGGACCAAGAGACCCAGTACTTC; cdr3_aa: CASSKPMDRDQETQYF
cdr3_length: 17; d_call: TRBD2; clone_size: few; v_call: TRBV5-4; j_call: TRBJ2-4; cdr3_nt: TGTGCCAGCAGCTTAGCGGGGGGGCCGGGGGCCAAAAACATTCAGTACTTC; cdr3_aa: CASSLAGGPGAKNIQYF
cdr3_length: 14; d_call: TRBD2; clone_size: once; v_call: TRBV5-6; j_call: TRBJ2-5; cdr3_nt: TGTGCCAGCAGCTTCGGACTAGCCGCAGAGACCCAGTACTTC; cdr3_aa: CASSFGLAAETQYF
cdr3_length: 17; d_call: NA; clone_size: few; v_call: TRBV5-5; j_call: TRBJ2-6; cdr3_nt: TGTGCCAGCTCCTCTCTAGGCGGGTCGTCTGGGGCCAACGTCCTGACTTTC; cdr3_aa: CASSSLGGSSGANVLTF
cdr3_length: 14; d_call: NA; clone_size: few; v_call: TRBV7-2; j_call: TRBJ1-2; cdr3_nt: TGTGCCAGCAGCCCCTACCCGGTCCTGGACGGCTACACCTTC; cdr3_aa: CASSPYPVLDGYTF
cdr3_length: 17; d_call: TRBD2; clone_size: NA; v_call: TRBV7-3; j_call: TRBJ2-2; cdr3_nt: TGTGCCAGCAGCTTAATGGCATTAGCGGGGGCTGGCGGGGAGCTGTTTTTT; cdr3_aa: CASSLMALAGAGGELFF
cdr3_length: 14; d_call: NA; clone_size: NA; v_call: TRBV5-4; j_call: TRBJ2-2; cdr3_nt: TGTGCCAGCAGCTTGGCAATGAACACCGGGGAGCTGTTTTTT; cdr3_aa: CASSLAMNTGELFF
cdr3_length: 15; d_call: NA; clone_size: NA; v_call: TRBV30; j_call: TRBJ1-5; cdr3_nt: TGTGCCTGGAGTCACCATGGGACCACAAATCAGCCCCAGCATTTT; cdr3_aa: CAWSHHGTTNQPQHF
cdr3_length: 15; d_call: NA; clone_size: NA; v_call: TRBV30; j_call: TRBJ1-5; cdr3_nt: TGTGCCTGGAGTCCGCAGGGGTATAGCAATCAGCCCCAGCATTTT; cdr3_aa: CAWSPQGYSNQPQHF
cdr3_length: 14; d_call: NA; clone_size: NA; v_call: TRBV18; j_call: TRBJ2-5; cdr3_nt: TGTGCCAGCTCACCGAGTGGAATACAAGAGACCCAGTACTTC; cdr3_aa: CASSPSGIQETQYF
cdr3_length: 16; d_call: TRBD1; clone_size: NA; v_call: TRBV14; j_call: TRBJ2-3; cdr3_nt: TGTGCCAGCAGCCAACTGGGGACAGGGGTGGAAGATACGCAGTATTTT; cdr3_aa: CASSQLGTGVEDTQYF
cdr3_length: 17; d_call: TRBD2; clone_size: NA; v_call: TRBV10-3; j_call: TRBJ2-5; cdr3_nt: TGTGCCATCAGTGAGTTAGGACTAGCGGGGGACGGAGAGACCCAGTACTTC; cdr3_aa: CAISELGLAGDGETQYF
cdr3_length: 16; d_call: NA; clone_size: NA; v_call: TRBV2; j_call: TRBJ2-2; cdr3_nt: TGTGCCAGCAGTGTTTTGGGGGCGCGGGGCACCGGGGAGCTGTTTTTT; cdr3_aa: CASSVLGARGTGELFF